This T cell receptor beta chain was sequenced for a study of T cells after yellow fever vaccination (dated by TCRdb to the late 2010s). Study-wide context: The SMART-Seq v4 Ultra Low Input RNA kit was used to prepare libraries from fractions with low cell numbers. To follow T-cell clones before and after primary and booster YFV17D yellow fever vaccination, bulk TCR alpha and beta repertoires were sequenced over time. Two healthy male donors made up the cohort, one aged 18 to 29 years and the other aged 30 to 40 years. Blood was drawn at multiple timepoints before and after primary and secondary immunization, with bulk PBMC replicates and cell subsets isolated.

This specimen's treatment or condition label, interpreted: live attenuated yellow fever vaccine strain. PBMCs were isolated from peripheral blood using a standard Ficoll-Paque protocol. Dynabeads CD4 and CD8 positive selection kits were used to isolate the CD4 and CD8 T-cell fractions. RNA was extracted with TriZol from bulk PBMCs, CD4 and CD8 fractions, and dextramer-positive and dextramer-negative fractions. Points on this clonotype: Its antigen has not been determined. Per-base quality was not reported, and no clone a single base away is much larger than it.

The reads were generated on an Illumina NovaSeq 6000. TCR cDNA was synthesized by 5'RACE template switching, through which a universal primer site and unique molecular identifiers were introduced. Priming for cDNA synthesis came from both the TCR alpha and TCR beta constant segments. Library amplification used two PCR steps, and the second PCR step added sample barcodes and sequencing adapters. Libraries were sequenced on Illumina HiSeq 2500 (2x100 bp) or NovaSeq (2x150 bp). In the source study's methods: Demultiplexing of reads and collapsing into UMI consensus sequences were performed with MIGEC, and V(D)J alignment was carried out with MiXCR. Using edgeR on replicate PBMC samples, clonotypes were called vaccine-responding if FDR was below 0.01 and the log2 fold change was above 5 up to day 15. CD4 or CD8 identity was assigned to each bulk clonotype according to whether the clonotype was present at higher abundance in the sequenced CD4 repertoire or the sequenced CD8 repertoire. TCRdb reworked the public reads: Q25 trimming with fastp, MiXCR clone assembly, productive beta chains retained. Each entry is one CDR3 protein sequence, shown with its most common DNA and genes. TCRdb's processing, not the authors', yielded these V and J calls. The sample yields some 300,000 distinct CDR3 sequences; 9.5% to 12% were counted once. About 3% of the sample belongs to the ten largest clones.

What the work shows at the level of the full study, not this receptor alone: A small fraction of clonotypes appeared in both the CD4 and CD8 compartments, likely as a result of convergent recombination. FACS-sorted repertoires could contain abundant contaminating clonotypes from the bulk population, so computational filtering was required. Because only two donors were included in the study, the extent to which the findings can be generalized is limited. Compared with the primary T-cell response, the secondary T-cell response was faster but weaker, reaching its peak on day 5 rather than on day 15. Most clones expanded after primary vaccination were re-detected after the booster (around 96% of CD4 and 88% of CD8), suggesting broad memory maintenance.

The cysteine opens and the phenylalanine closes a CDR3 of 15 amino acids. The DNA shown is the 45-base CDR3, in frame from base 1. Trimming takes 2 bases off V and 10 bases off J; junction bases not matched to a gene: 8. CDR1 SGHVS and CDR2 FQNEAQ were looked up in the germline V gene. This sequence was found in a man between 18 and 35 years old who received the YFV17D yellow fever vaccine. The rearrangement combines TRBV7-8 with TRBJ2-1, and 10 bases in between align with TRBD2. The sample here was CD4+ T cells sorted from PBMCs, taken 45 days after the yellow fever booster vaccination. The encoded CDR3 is CASSLRSGGSNEQFF. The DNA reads TGTGCCAGCAGCTTACGTAGCGGGGGGTCGAACGAGCAGTTCTTC.